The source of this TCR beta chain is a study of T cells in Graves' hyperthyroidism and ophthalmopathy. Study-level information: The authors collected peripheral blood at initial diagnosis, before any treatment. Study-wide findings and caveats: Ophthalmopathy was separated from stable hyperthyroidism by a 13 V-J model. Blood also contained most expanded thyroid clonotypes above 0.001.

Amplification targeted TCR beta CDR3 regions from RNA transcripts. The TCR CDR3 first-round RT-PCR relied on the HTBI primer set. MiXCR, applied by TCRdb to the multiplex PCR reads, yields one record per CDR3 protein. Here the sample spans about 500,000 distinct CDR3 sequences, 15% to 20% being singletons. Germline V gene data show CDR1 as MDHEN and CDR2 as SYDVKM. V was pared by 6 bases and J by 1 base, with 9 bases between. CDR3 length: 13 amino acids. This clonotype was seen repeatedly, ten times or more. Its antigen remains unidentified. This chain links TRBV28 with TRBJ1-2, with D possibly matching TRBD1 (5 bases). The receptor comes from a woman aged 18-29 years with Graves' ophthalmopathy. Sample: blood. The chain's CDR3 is CASSEGDNYGYTF. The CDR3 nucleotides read TGTGCCAGCAGCGAAGGGGATAACTATGGCTACACCTTC.